This T cell receptor (beta chain) was observed in a study of early T cells in non-severe SARS-CoV-2 infection. In the study overall: Unsorted whole-blood RNA was sequenced in bulk, leaving chains unpaired.

This clonotype came up a few times. What it binds is not known. Unique molecular identifiers were attached to individual cDNA molecules. TCRdb re-analysed the 5' RACE reads in MiXCR, keeping a single row per CDR3 protein. The sample has 32,000 or so distinct CDR3 sequences; less than 7.5% are singletons. Germline V lookup: CDR1 GTSNPN, CDR2 SVGIG (reference sequence). Trimming took off 2 bases at V and 5 bases at J, with 10 bases between the two ends. CDR3 length: 13 amino acids. Study findings and constraints: In VDJdb matching, anti-spike CD8 responses were favored while private and CD4 specificities went missing.

Sequenced material: whole blood. This receptor was taken from an adult who was a healthcare worker with PCR-confirmed SARS-CoV-2 infection or an uninfected control (not recorded which). The rearrangement links TRBV30 to TRBJ2-1; D is possibly TRBD2 (5 bases). Here the CDR3 DNA reads TGTGCCTGGAGTCGCGGGCCCCACAATGAGCAGTTCTTC. Translating it yields CAWSRGPHNEQFF.